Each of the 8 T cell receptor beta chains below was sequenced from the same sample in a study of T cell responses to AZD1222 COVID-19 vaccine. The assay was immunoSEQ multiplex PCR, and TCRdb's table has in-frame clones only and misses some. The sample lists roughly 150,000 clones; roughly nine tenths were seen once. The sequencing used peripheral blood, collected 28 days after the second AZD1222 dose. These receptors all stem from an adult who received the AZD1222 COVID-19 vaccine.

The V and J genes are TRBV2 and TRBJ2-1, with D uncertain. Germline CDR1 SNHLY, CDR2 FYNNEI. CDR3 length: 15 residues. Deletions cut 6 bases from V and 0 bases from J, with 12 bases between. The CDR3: CASSPPQSSYNEQFF. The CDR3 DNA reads TGTGCCAGCAGCCCACCACAGAGCTCCTACAATGAGCAGTTCTTC.

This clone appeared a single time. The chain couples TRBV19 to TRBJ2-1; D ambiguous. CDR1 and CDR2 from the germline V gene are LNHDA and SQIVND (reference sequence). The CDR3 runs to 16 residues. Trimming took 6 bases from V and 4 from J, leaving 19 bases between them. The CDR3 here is CASSSPSVRPYNEQFF. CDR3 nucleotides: TGTGCCAGTAGCTCCCCGTCAGTTCGACCTTACAATGAGCAGTTCTTC.

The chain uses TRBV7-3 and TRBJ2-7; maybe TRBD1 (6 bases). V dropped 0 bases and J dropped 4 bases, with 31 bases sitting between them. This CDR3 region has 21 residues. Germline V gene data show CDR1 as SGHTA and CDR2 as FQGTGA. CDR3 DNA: TGTGCCAGCAGCTTAACGAGCCCCCGTCTATCTCCCCCCAGGGGTCGTTACGAGCAGTACTTC. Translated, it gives CASSLTSPRLSPPRGRYEQYF.

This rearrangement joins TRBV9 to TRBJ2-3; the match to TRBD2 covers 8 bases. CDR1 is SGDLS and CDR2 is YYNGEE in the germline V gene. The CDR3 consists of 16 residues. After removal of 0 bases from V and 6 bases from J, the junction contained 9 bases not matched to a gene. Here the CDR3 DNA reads TGTGCCAGCAGCGTAGAGCTAGCGGGTGGTTCGGATACGCAGTATTTT. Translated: CASSVELAGGSDTQYF.

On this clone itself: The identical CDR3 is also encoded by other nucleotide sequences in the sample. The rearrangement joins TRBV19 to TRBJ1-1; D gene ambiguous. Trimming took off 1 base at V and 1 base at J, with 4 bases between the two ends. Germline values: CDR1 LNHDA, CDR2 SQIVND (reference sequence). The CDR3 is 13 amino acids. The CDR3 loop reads CASSIGGNTEAFF. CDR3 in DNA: TGTGCCAGTAGTATAGGTGGGAACACTGAAGCTTTCTTT.

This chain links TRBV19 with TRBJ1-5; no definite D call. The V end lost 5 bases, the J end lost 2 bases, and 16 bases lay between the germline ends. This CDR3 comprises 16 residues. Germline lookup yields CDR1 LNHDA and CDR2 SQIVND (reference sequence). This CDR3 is CASSPVRQVRNQPQHF. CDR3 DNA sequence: TGTGCCAGTAGTCCCGTGCGTCAAGTTCGCAATCAGCCCCAGCATTTT. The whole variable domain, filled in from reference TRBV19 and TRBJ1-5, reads DGGITQSPKYLFRKEGQNVTLSCEQNLNHDAMYWYRQDPGQGLRLIYYSQIVNDFQKGDIAEGYSVSREKKESFPLTVTSAQKNPTAFYLCASSPVRQVRNQPQHFGDGTRLSIL.

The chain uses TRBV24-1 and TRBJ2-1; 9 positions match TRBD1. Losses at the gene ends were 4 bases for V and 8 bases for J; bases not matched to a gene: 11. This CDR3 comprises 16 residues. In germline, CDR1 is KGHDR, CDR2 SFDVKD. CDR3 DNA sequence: TGTGCCACCAGTGAGCACAGGGGGCGGGAGTCGTATGAGCAGTTCTTC. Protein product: CATSEHRGRESYEQFF.

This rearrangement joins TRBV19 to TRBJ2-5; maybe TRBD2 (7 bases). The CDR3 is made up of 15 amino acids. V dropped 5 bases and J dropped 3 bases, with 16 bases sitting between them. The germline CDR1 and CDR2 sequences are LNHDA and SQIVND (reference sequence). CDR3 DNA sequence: TGTGCCAGTAGTTCGGGGGGCCTAGTCAAAGAGACCCAGTACTTC. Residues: CASSSGGLVKETQYF.